This T cell receptor beta chain was recovered during a study of cytomegalovirus exposure and HLA in healthy donors. The study, taken as a whole, reports: The sole available immune exposure information was CMV serostatus. Prior analysis indicated that the majority of TCR beta V segments exhibited productivity approximately 90% or approximately 30% of the time.

Concerning this clone: The antigen remains unidentified.

This PCR relied on a set of 60 Vbeta primers and 13 Jbeta primers. Only in-frame clones appear in the TCRdb table, and some are missing; sequencing was by immunoSEQ multiplex PCR. The sample holds about 200,000 clones. Germline lookup yields CDR1 GTSNPN and CDR2 SVGIG (reference sequence). V was shortened by 0 bases and J by 5 bases, with 13 bases between the two germline ends. This CDR3 has 14 residues. The TCR originated in a young man in good health and CMV-seronegative. The chain employs TRBV30 and TRBJ1-2; weak D call: TRBD1 (6 bases). Sequenced material: PBMCs. In DNA, the CDR3 is TGTGCCTGGAGTGTACACAGGGCGTCGTATGGCTACACCTTC. Translated: CAWSVHRASYGYTF. The whole variable domain, remainder taken from reference TRBV30 and TRBJ1-2, is SQTIHQWPATLVQPVGSPLSLECTVEGTSNPNLYWYRQAAGRGLQLLFYSVGIGQISSEVPQNLSASRPQDRQFILSSKKLLLSDSGFYLCAWSVHRASYGYTFGSGTRLTVV.